This T cell receptor (beta chain) was sequenced for a study of CD8+CD57+ T cells in acquired aplastic anemia. The CDR3 sequence is 14 residues long. Germline V gene data show CDR1 as SNHLY and CDR2 as FYNNEI. The V gene lost 6 bases and the J gene lost 12 bases, with 22 bases spanning the gap. Genomic DNA acted as the template from which TCR beta VDJ combination and CDR3 sequence profiling were carried out. TCRdb independently ran MiXCR on the reads; one entry per CDR3 protein. The sample consists of approximately 380,000 distinct CDR3 sequences, about two thirds of them appearing once. This chain links TRBV2 with TRBJ2-3; tentatively, D is TRBD2 (5 bases). This receptor was identified in a human donor in good health, serving as a control. The sample was sorted CD4+, CD8+, or CD8+CD57+ T cells (not recorded which) from PBMCs. The chain's CDR3 is CASSGERINTKQYF. The CDR3 DNA reads as TGTGCCAGCAGCGGGGAACGGATCAACACTAAACAGTATTTT. Together with reference TRBV2 and TRBJ2-3, the CDR3 gives the full variable domain: EPEVTQTPSHQVTQMGQEVILRCVPISNHLYFYWYRQILGQKVEFLVSFYNNEISEKSEIFDDQFSVERPDGSNFTLKIRSTKLEDSAMYFCASSGERINTKQYFGPGTRLTVL.